These 14 T cell receptor beta chains were sequenced from one sample in a study of T cells in Graves' hyperthyroidism and ophthalmopathy. RNA transcripts gave rise to amplified TCR beta CDR3 regions. RT-PCR in the first round (using the HTBI primer set) targeted the TCR CDR3. TCRdb re-called the multiplex PCR reads through MiXCR, storing one row per CDR3 protein. This table holds around 380,000 distinct CDR3 sequences, about 13% found once. Specimen: blood. The receptors here all came from a man aged 30 to 39 with Graves' hyperthyroidism that later progressed to Graves' ophthalmopathy.

The chain employs TRBV4-1 and TRBJ2-7; the D gene is possibly TRBD1 (6 bases). Germline V gene lookup returns CDR1 MGHRA and CDR2 YSYEKL. The CDR3 totals 16 residues. V was shortened by 1 base and J by 4 bases, with 17 bases between the two germline ends. CDR3 sequence: CASSQVGTGFRYEQYF. The DNA of the CDR3 is TGCGCCAGCAGCCAAGTTGGTACAGGGTTTCGGTACGAGCAGTACTTC.

This clonotype has ten or more counts. The rearrangement links TRBV24-1 to TRBJ2-2; possible D gene TRBD1, 6 bases. The V end lost 3 bases, the J end lost 6 bases, and 10 bases lay between the germline ends. Germline-derived CDR1 and CDR2 are KGHDR and SFDVKD. CDR3 length: 14 residues. CDR3 nucleotides: TGTGCCACCAGTGATCCACAGGGTCCCGGGGAGCTGTTTTTT. It codes for CATSDPQGPGELFF.

This clonotype was seen a few times. This sequence joins TRBV7-2 and TRBJ1-3; weak D call: TRBD1 (6 bases). V was pared by 5 bases and J by 3 bases, with 14 bases between. The CDR3 is made up of 15 amino acids. CDR1 and CDR2 from the germline V gene are SGHTA and FQGNSA. The CDR3 DNA follows: TGTGCCAGCAGCCCAAGAAGGGGGAATGGAAACACCATATATTTT. Encoded protein: CASSPRRGNGNTIYF.

This clonotype was recorded many times. The CDR3 protein is CASSEALWAEAFF. The CDR3 DNA is TGTGCCAGCAGTGAAGCGCTTTGGGCTGAAGCTTTCTTT. The chain has TRBV2 and TRBJ1-1; no clear D gene. V was trimmed by 0 bases and J by 6 bases, leaving 8 bases between them. Germline values: CDR1 SNHLY, CDR2 FYNNEI. This CDR3 is 13 amino acids long.

The V gene is TRBV5-4, the J gene TRBJ2-2; D not certain. V lost 5 bases to trimming and J lost 6 bases, with 11 bases between them. Per germline, CDR1 SGHNT and CDR2 YYREEE (reference sequence). The CDR3 extends over 13 amino acids. CDR3 coding DNA: TGTGCCAGCAGACAAGAGGTGGCCGGGGAGCTGTTTTTT. It is translated as CASRQEVAGELFF.

This clonotype was observed a few times. This rearrangement joins TRBV19 to TRBJ2-7, with D possibly being TRBD1 (5 bases). CDR3 length equals 13 residues. Germline values: CDR1 LNHDA, CDR2 SQIVND (reference sequence). V shed 6 bases and J shed 3 bases, with 12 bases lying between them. The DNA for the CDR3 is TGTGCCAGTAGCAGCGACAGACTCTACGAGCAGTACTTC. This codes for CASSSDRLYEQYF.

This clonotype has at least ten counts. The genes are TRBV7-9 and TRBJ2-7; D possibly matches TRBD1 or TRBD2 (6 bases each). Per germline, CDR1 SEHNR and CDR2 FQNEAQ (reference sequence). Trimming removed 5 bases at V and 2 bases at J, with 28 bases between. The CDR3 has 19 amino acids. The CDR3 spells CASSAPGAPRGKTTYEQYF. CDR3 in DNA: TGTGCCAGCAGCGCACCGGGGGCCCCGAGGGGAAAAACTACCTACGAGCAGTACTTC.

This clonotype was counted a few times. The chain links TRBV28 to TRBJ2-7; 11 positions match TRBD1. Germline V gene lookup returns CDR1 MDHEN and CDR2 SYDVKM. The CDR3 runs 14 residues. Trimming took 7 bases from V and 1 from J; bases not matched to a gene: 3. This CDR3 is CASNGQGASYEQYF. In DNA form, the CDR3 reads TGTGCCAGCAACGGACAGGGGGCATCCTACGAGCAGTACTTC.

This rearrangement joins TRBV10-3 to TRBJ1-2; 10 bases line up with TRBD1. The V and J ends lost 3 bases and 8 bases, in that order; junction bases with no gene match: 6. There are 14 residues in the CDR3. Germline loops: CDR1 ENHRY, CDR2 SYGVKD. The DNA for the CDR3 is TGTGCCATCAGTGACCGAGGGACAGGGGAAGGCTACACCTTC. It yields the protein CAISDRGTGEGYTF.

This clonotype was seen many times. J is TRBJ2-1 and V is TRBV20-1, with D perhaps TRBD1 (5 bases). Trimming took off 3 bases at V and 6 bases at J, with 9 bases between the two ends. This CDR3 comprises 12 residues. The germline CDR1 and CDR2 sequences are DFQATT and SNEGSKA (reference sequence). CDR3 coding DNA: TGCAGTGCTAGTTGGACAAGCAATGAGCAGTTCTTC. Protein product: CSASWTSNEQFF.

V gene TRBV6-1 combines with J gene TRBJ2-1; D gene uncertain. V was pared by 7 bases and J by 10 bases, with 14 bases between. The CDR3 spans 12 residues. Per the germline V gene, CDR1 is MNHNS and CDR2 is SASEGT. The CDR3 bases are TGTGCCAGCAATCCGACCGGGCCGGAGCAGTTCTTC. Amino acid sequence: CASNPTGPEQFF.

The chain is built from TRBV4-2 and TRBJ1-5; 9 bases line up with TRBD1. CDR1 and CDR2 (germline): LGHNA, YNFKEQ. The V segment lost 1 base and the J segment 5 bases; nucleotides outside the gene matches: 6. The CDR3 contains 16 residues. CDR3: CASSQVGDRGDQPQHF. The CDR3 bases are TGTGCCAGCAGCCAAGTAGGAGACAGGGGGGATCAGCCCCAGCATTTT.

This chain connects TRBV7-3 to TRBJ2-2; 8 bases are a match to TRBD1. The CDR3 has 15 amino acids. V dropped 4 bases and J dropped 1; count of bases not matched to a gene: 2. The germline CDR1 and CDR2 sequences are SGHTA and FQGTGA. The CDR3 spells CASSYTGGNTGELFF. The CDR3 DNA follows: TGTGCCAGCAGCTATACAGGGGGGAACACCGGGGAGCTGTTTTTT.

This clonotype was recorded a few times. This rearrangement joins TRBV3-1 to TRBJ1-3, with D unresolved. Trimming stripped 0 bases from V and 4 bases from J, with 7 bases between. This CDR3 contains 14 residues. Germline V CDR1 and CDR2: LGHDT, YNNKEL (reference sequence). CDR3 coding DNA: TGTGCCAGCAGCCAAGAGTGGGGAGGAAACACCATATATTTT. Its protein product is CASSQEWGGNTIYF. Variable domain in full (rest from reference TRBV3-1 and TRBJ1-3): DTAVSQTPKYLVTQMGNDKSIKCEQNLGHDTMYWYKQDSKKFLKIMFSYNNKELIINETVPNRFSPKSPDKAHLNLHINSLELGDSAVYFCASSQEWGGNTIYFGEGSWLTVV.